The rows below give T cell receptor beta chains drawn from one sample of a study of shared clonotypes between healthy human individuals. TCRdb's copy holds only in-frame clones and misses some; the assay was immunoSEQ multiplex PCR. The table lists 450,000 to 650,000 clones, roughly four fifths of them singletons. Sequenced input: PBMCs. These receptors came from a woman aged 40 to 50 in good health. Some clones in this sample may be carry-over from other donors' samples. CDR3s include the opening cysteine and the closing phenylalanine or tryptophan. The D gene is left open where the match is weak. Expanded clones get a size class; other rows say once, few or many, or leave the size out.

V	size	D	J	DNA	CDR3
TRBV5-1	-	-	TRBJ2-1	TGCGCCAGCAGCTTGGGGGACTTCCCAGGCAATGAGCAGTTCTTC	CASSLGDFPGNEQFF
TRBV4-3	-	TRBD1	TRBJ2-1	TGCGCCAGCAGCCACCAGACAGGGGATGGTGAGCAGTTCTTC	CASSHQTGDGEQFF
TRBV29-1	-	-	TRBJ1-5	TGCAGCGTTGAAGAGGGCGGAGGCAATCAGCCCCAGCATTTT	CSVEEGGGNQPQHF
TRBV5-1	-	-	TRBJ2-1	TGCGCCAGCAGCTTGGATGGGACATATTACAATGAGCAGTTCTTC	CASSLDGTYYNEQFF
TRBV28	few	TRBD1	TRBJ1-6	TGTGCCAGCAACGCCGGGACAGGGGCCGAATCACCCCTCCACTTT	CASNAGTGAESPLHF
TRBV5-1	once	TRBD1	TRBJ1-1	TGCGCCAGCAGCCCCCAGGGGGGAGTGAACACTGAAGCTTTCTTT	CASSPQGGVNTEAFF
TRBV5-1	-	TRBD1	TRBJ2-7	TGCGCCAGCAGCTTGGACGGACAGGGGGCTTACGAGCAGTACTTC	CASSLDGQGAYEQYF
TRBV7-9	-	-	TRBJ2-5	TGTGCCAGCAGCTTAGGCCGCGGCTCCCTGAGATTGGAGACCCAGTACTTC	CASSLGRGSLRLETQYF
TRBV5-6	-	-	TRBJ2-7	TGTGCCAGCAGCTTGTTATCGGGTCCCGAGCAGTACTTC	CASSLLSGPEQYF
TRBV5-1	-	TRBD2	TRBJ2-6	TGCGCCAGCAGCCTAGGACTAGCGGGAGGGTCTGGGGCCAACGTCCTGACTTTC	CASSLGLAGGSGANVLTF